This T cell receptor beta chain is from a study of blood T cell repertoires in COVID-19. For the study at large: Acute and convalescent COVID-19 samples came from the United States, Italy and Spain.

Per the original data handling: Nucleated cell number was recorded as an estimate derived from reference gene primer amplification. Only in-frame clones appear in the TCRdb table, and some are missing; sequencing was by immunoSEQ multiplex PCR. V and J calls and clone size come straight from that table; D and trimming were deduced from the DNA. The profile shows 150,000 to 200,000 clones, roughly 77% of them singletons. With 2 bases clipped from V and 8 bases from J, the junction kept 6 bases outside the gene matches. The CDR3 is made up of 15 amino acids. Germline V gene lookup returns CDR1 WSHSY and CDR2 SAAADI. The study drew participants aged about 18 to 95 years from roughly 25 US areas. Donors were grouped by their self-reported clinical history.

The gene calls are TRBV10-2 and TRBJ1-6; 7 bases are a match to TRBD1. Material for sequencing was PBMCs or T cells enriched from blood (not recorded which). The origin of this receptor is a woman between 50 and 59 years old with acute COVID-19. The CDR3 DNA reads as TGCGCCAGCAGTGAGCTAACAGGGGTCGATTCACCCCTCCACTTT. It encodes CASSELTGVDSPLHF.